One and the same sample provided the 4 T cell receptor beta chains below, sequenced in a study of blood T cell repertoires in COVID-19. Profiling relied on immunoSEQ multiplex PCR, and the TCRdb table lists in-frame clones only, not all of them. The sample contains over 150,000 clones, around nine tenths of which appear only once. Sequenced material: peripheral blood. The source is a woman between 65 and 79 years old with COVID-19, enrolled during active disease.

This clone was seen a handful of times. The V and J genes are TRBV19 and TRBJ2-5, with D possibly being TRBD2 (6 bases). This CDR3 is built from 14 residues. The germline CDR1 and CDR2 sequences are LNHDA and SQIVND (reference sequence). V was clipped by 4 bases and J by 3 bases, with 12 bases between them. CDR3 region: CASSRGLRKETQYF. In nucleotides, the CDR3 is TGTGCCAGTAGTAGGGGACTGAGGAAAGAGACCCAGTACTTC. The full variable domain, in which reference TRBV19 and TRBJ2-5 provide the parts outside the CDR3, is DGGITQSPKYLFRKEGQNVTLSCEQNLNHDAMYWYRQDPGQGLRLIYYSQIVNDFQKGDIAEGYSVSREKKESFPLTVTSAQKNPTAFYLCASSRGLRKETQYFGPGTRLLVL.

The chain links TRBV5-1 to TRBJ2-7; the D gene is possibly TRBD1 (6 bases). Germline V gives CDR1 SGHRS, CDR2 YFSETQ. This CDR3 is built from 13 residues. V was clipped by 4 bases and J by 2 bases, with 10 bases between them. The CDR3 is CASSKGQPYEQYF. CDR3 bases: TGCGCCAGCAGCAAAGGACAGCCCTACGAGCAGTACTTC.

V usage is TRBV6-5 and J usage is TRBJ1-1; unclear D gene. V was shortened by 6 bases and J by 0 bases, with 11 bases between the two germline ends. From germline, CDR1 is MNHEY and CDR2 SVGAGI. The CDR3 loop spans 14 amino acids. Here the CDR3 reads CASSRYPMNTEAFF. CDR3 coding DNA: TGTGCCAGCAGCCGCTACCCCATGAACACTGAAGCTTTCTTT.

This rearrangement joins TRBV18 to TRBJ1-1; D is unclear. V gave up 0 bases and J gave up 7 bases, with 12 bases separating them. The germline CDR1 and CDR2 sequences are KGHSH and LQKENI. This CDR3 has 14 residues. CDR3 in amino acids: CASSPPFFSLEAFF. CDR3 DNA: TGTGCCAGCTCACCACCATTTTTTTCCCTTGAAGCTTTCTTT.